Described below is a single T cell receptor (beta chain) sequence and its context. Germline CDR1 and CDR2: SGHTA and FQGNSA. Trimming removed 2 bases from V and 4 bases from J, with 6 bases in between. The CDR3 is made up of 13 amino acids. Original processing notes: Reference gene primer amplification in the assay estimated nucleated cell counts. Libraries were prepared by immunoSEQ multiplex PCR; TCRdb keeps only in-frame clonotypes and omits some of them. Clonal size and the V and J genes are those of that table, whereas D and trimming came from the DNA. The sample lists some 180,000 clones; 70% to 90% were seen once. This sample is part of a study of blood T cell repertoires in COVID-19.

Input material: peripheral blood. The V call is TRBV7-2, the J call TRBJ1-3; D is unclear. This receptor was identified in a man in his 60s with active or convalescent COVID-19. As DNA, the CDR3 is TGTGCCAGCAGCTTAAACACCGGAAACACCATATATTTT. It codes for CASSLNTGNTIYF.